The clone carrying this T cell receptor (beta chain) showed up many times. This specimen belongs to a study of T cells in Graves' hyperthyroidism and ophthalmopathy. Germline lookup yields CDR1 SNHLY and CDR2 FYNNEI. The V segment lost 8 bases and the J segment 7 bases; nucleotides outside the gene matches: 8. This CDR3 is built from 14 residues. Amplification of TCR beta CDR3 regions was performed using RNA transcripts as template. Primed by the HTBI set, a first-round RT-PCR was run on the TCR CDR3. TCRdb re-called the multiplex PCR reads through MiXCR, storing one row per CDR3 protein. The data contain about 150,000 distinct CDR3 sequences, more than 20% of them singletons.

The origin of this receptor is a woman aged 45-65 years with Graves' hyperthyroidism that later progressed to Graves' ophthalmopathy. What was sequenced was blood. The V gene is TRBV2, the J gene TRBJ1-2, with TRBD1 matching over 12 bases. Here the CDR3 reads CASRPGQGARGYTF. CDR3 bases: TGTGCCAGCCGACCGGGACAGGGGGCGCGTGGCTACACCTTC.